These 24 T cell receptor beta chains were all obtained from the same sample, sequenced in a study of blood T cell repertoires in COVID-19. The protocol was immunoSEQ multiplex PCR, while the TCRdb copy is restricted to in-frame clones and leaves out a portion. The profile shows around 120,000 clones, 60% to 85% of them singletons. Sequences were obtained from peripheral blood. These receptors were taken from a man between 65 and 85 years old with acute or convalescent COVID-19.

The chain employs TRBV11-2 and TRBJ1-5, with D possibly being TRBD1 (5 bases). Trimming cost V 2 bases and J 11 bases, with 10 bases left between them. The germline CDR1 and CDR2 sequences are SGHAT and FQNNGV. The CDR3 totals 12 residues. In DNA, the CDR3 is TGTGCCAGCAGCTTAAGTACGGGGGCCCAGCATTTT. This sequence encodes CASSLSTGAQHF.

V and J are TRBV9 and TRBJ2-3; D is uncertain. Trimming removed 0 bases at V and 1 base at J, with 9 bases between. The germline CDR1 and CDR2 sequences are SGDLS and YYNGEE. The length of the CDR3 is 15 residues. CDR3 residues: CASSVANSGTDTQYF. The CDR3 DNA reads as TGTGCCAGCAGCGTAGCTAACTCGGGCACAGATACGCAGTATTTT.

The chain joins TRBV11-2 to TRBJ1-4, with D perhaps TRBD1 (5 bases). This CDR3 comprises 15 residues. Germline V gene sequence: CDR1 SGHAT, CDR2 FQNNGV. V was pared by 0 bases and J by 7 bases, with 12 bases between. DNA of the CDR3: TGTGCCAGCAGCTTAGAAAGGGGACTCAGTGAAAAACTGTTTTTT. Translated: CASSLERGLSEKLFF.

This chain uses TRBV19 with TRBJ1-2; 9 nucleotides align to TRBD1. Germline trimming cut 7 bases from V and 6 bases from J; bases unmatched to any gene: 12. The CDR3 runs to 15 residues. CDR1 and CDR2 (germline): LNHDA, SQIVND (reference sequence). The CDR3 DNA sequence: TGTGCCAGTAAGGACAGGGGCCTCATGCAGGATGGCTACACCTTC. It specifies CASKDRGLMQDGYTF.

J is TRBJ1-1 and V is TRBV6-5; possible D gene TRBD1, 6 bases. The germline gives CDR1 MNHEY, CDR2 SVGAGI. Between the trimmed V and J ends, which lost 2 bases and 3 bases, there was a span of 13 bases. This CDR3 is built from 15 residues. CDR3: CASSYRPGHYTEAFF. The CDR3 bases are TGTGCCAGCAGTTACAGGCCGGGACATTACACTGAAGCTTTCTTT.

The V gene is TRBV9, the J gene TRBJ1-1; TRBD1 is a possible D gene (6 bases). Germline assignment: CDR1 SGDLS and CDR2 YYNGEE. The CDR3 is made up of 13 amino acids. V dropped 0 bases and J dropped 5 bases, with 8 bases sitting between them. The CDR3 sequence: CASSVVRGTEAFF. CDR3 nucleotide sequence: TGTGCCAGCAGCGTAGTAAGGGGGACTGAAGCTTTCTTT.

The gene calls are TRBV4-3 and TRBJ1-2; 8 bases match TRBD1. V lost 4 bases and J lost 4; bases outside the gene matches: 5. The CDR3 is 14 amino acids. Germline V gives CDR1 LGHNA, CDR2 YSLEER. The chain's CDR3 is CASSLTGTGYGYTF. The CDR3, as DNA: TGCGCCAGCAGCCTGACCGGGACAGGCTATGGCTACACCTTC.

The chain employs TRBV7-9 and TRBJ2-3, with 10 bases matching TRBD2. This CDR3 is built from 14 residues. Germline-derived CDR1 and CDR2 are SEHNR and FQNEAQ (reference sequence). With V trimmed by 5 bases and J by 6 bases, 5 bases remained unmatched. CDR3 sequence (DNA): TGTGCCAGCAGCCAGAGCGGGGGGGCGGATACGCAGTATTTT. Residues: CASSQSGGADTQYF. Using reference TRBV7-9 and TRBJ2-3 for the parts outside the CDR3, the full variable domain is DTGVSQNPRHKITKRGQNVTFRCDPISEHNRLYWYRQTLGQGPEFLTYFQNEAQLEKSRLLSDRFSAERPKGSFSTLEIQRTEQGDSAMYLCASSQSGGADTQYFGPGTRLTVL.

CDR3 nucleotides: TGTGCCAGCAGCGAGAGGGGGCGTACTGAAGCTTTCTTT. This gives the protein CASSERGRTEAFF. The chain links TRBV9 to TRBJ1-1; TRBD1 aligns across 7 bases. The CDR3 spans 13 residues. Per the germline V gene, CDR1 is SGDLS and CDR2 is YYNGEE. V shed 3 bases and J 5 bases; nucleotides not matched to a gene: 4.

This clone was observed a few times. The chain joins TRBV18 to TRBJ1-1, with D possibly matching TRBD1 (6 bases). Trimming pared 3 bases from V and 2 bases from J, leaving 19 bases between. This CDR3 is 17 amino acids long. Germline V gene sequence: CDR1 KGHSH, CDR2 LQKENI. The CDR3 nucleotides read TGTGCCAGCTCACCGTGGTCCCAGGGGCGTGCAAACACTGAAGCTTTCTTT. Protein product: CASSPWSQGRANTEAFF.

CDR3 loop: CASSPQGAIGNEKLFF. The DNA for the CDR3 is TGTGCCAGCAGCCCACAGGGGGCTATTGGAAATGAAAAACTGTTTTTT. This sequence joins TRBV11-3 and TRBJ1-4; 9 nucleotides align to TRBD1. CDR3 length: 16 residues. Germline values: CDR1 SGHNT, CDR2 YENEEA. V lost 5 bases to trimming and J lost 5 bases; unmatched junction nucleotides: 9.

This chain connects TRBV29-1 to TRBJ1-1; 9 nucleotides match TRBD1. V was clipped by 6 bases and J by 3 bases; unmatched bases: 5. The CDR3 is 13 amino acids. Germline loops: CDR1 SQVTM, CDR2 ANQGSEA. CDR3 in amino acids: CSVRRTGDTEAFF. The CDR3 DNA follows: TGCAGCGTCAGGCGGACAGGGGACACTGAAGCTTTCTTT.

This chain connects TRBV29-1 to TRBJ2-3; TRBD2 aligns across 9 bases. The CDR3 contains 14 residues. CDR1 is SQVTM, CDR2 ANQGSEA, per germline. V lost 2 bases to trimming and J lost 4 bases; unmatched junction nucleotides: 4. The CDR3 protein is CSVEQRGAPDTQYF. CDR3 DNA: TGCAGCGTTGAACAGCGGGGGGCCCCAGATACGCAGTATTTT.

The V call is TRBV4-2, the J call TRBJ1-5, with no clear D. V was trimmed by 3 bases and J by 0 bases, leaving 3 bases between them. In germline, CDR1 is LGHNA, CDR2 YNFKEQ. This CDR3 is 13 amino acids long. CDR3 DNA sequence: TGTGCCAGCAGCCAGTATAGCAATCAGCCCCAGCATTTT. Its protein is CASSQYSNQPQHF.

The CDR3 protein is CASRNPQGGYYNEQFF. The CDR3 DNA is TGCGCCAGTAGAAACCCTCAGGGAGGATATTACAATGAGCAGTTCTTC. The chain has TRBV5-1 and TRBJ2-1; perhaps TRBD2 as D (6 bases). CDR1 is SGHRS and CDR2 is YFSETQ in the germline V gene. V lost 8 bases, J lost 4 bases, and 22 bases lay in between. The CDR3 extends over 16 amino acids.

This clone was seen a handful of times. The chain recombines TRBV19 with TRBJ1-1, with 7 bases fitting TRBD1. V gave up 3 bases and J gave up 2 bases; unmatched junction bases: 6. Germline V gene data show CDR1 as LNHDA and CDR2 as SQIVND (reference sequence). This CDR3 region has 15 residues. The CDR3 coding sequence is TGTGCCAGTAGTATCTCAGGGGGTTTTAACACTGAAGCTTTCTTT. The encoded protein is CASSISGGFNTEAFF. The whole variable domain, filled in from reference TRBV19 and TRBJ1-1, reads DGGITQSPKYLFRKEGQNVTLSCEQNLNHDAMYWYRQDPGQGLRLIYYSQIVNDFQKGDIAEGYSVSREKKESFPLTVTSAQKNPTAFYLCASSISGGFNTEAFFGQGTRLTVV.

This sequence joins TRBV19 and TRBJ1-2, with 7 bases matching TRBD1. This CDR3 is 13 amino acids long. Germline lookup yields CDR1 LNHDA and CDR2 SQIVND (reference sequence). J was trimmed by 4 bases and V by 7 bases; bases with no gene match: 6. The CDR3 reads CASTLGTVYGYTF. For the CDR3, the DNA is TGTGCCAGTACCCTAGGGACAGTCTATGGCTACACCTTC. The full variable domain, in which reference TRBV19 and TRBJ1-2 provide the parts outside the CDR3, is DGGITQSPKYLFRKEGQNVTLSCEQNLNHDAMYWYRQDPGQGLRLIYYSQIVNDFQKGDIAEGYSVSREKKESFPLTVTSAQKNPTAFYLCASTLGTVYGYTFGSGTRLTVV.

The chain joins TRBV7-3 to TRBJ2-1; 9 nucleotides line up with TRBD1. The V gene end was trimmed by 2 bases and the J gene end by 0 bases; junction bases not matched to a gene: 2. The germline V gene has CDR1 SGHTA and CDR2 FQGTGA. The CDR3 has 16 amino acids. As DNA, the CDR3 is TGTGCCAGCAGCTTACAGGGACAGGGCTCCTACAATGAGCAGTTCTTC. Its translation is CASSLQGQGSYNEQFF. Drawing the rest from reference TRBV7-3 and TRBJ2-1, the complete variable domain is GAGVSQTPSNKVTEKGKYVELRCDPISGHTALYWYRQSLGQGPEFLIYFQGTGAADDSGLPNDRFFAVRPEGSVSTLKIQRTERGDSAVYLCASSLQGQGSYNEQFFGPGTRLTVL.

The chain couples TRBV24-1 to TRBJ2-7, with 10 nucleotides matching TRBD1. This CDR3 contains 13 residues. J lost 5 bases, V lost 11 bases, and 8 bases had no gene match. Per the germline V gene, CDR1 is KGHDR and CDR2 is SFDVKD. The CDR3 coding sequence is TGTGCCAGAGGGGACAGGGGAATTGACGAGCAGTACTTC. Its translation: CARGDRGIDEQYF.

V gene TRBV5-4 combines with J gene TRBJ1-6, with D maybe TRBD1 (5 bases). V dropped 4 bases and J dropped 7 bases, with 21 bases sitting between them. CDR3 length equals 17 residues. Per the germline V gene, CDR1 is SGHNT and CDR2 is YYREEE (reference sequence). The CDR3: CASSGGLPHGGNSPLHF. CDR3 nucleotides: TGTGCCAGCAGCGGGGGACTTCCTCACGGGGGGAATTCACCCCTCCACTTT.

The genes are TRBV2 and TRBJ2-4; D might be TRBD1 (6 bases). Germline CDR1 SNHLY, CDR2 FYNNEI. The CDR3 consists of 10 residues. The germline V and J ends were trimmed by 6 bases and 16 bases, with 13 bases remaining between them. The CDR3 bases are TGTGCCAGCAGGGTGACAGGTCTCTACTTC. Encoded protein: CASRVTGLYF.

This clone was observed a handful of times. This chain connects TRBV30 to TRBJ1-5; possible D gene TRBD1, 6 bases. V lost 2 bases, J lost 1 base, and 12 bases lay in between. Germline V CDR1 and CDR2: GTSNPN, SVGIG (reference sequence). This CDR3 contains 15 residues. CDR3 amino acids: CAWSMGARSNQPQHF. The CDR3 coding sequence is TGTGCCTGGAGTATGGGGGCGCGCAGCAATCAGCCCCAGCATTTT.

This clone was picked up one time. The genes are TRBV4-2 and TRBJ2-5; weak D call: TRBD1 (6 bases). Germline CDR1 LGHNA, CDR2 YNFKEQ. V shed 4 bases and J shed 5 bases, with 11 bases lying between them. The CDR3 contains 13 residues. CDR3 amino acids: CASSPKGVETQYF. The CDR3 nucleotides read TGTGCCAGCAGCCCAAAGGGGGTGGAGACCCAGTACTTC.

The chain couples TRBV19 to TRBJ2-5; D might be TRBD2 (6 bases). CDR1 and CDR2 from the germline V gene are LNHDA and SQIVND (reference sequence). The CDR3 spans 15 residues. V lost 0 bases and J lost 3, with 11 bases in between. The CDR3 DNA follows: TGTGCCAGTAGTATAGATGGAGGGGAAGAAGAGACCCAGTACTTC. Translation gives CASSIDGGEEETQYF.